This TCR beta chain was documented in a study of blood T cell repertoires in COVID-19 (dated by TCRdb to the early 2020s). Some background on the complete study: The collaborator samples originated in the United States, Italy and Spain and spanned the acute and convalescent phases of COVID-19. Where HLA class I and class II types were available, the types were taken from metadata supplied by the sample provider, not from assay-based typing. The material from the prospective study consisted of cDNA or gDNA derived from T cells, B-cell-depleted T cells, or PBMCs. Samples came from the ongoing ImmuneRACE study (first 160 participants) plus 1,254 subjects from 6 global collaborators. The repertoires were released in a freely available public database intended as a resource for research on the immune response to SARS-CoV-2. Subjects who had been exposed to COVID-19, were actively infected with it, or had recovered from it provided the deeply sampled blood TCRbeta repertoires that made up the dataset. A de-identified subject ID, COVID-19 status, age in years and sex were almost always included in the sample metadata. General study outcomes and caveats: How much clinical and demographic metadata was included differed by source and by participant, and the metadata was provided uncurated.

TCRbeta CDR3 regions were amplified from genomic DNA by means of the immunoSEQ Assay, a bias-controlled multiplex PCR. Concerning the study's data processing: The number of nucleated cells in each sample was estimated by amplification of reference gene primers within the assay. Sequence reads were collapsed and filtered to measure the absolute abundance of every unique TCRbeta CDR3 rearrangement. Productive Simpson clonality was computed per sample as the square root of Simpson's diversity index over productive rearrangements. TCRdb retrieved this table from immuneACCESS and kept in-frame rearrangements only. Not all clones are present; in checked studies, unresolved V genes account for under half, and no reason is known for the remainder. The DNA was the basis for D and trimming; V, J and clone size are from that table. Recorded for this sample are 170,000 or so clones; about four fifths of them occurred a single time. The ten largest clones represent approximately 14% of the sample.

Concerning this clone: Its antigen remains unidentified. The record has no base qualities; no much larger clone is one base away.

Whole blood was collected in K2EDTA tubes by collaborating institutions according to the institutions' own protocols. For TCRbeta analysis, collaborator samples were shipped as frozen whole blood, as isolated PBMCs, or as DNA extracted from either sample type. The germline V gene encodes CDR1 MDHEN and CDR2 SYDVKM. Compared with germline, V lacks 7 bases and J lacks 9 bases; bases without a gene match: 11. Spanning cysteine to phenylalanine, the CDR3 consists of 15 amino acids. Of the read, only the CDR3 DNA is kept; its 45 bases are in frame from base 1. Sequencing was done on a sample of peripheral blood. This sequence uses TRBV28 and TRBJ2-1; 11 junctional bases match TRBD1. This receptor was obtained from a man between 18 and 35 years old with active or convalescent COVID-19. CDR3 protein: CASNPAGTGGFEQFF. In nucleotides, the sequence is TGTGCCAGCAACCCTGCCGGGACAGGGGGGTTTGAGCAGTTCTTC.